The 3 T cell receptor beta chains given below trace back to one sample, sequenced in a study of blood T cell repertoires in COVID-19 (TCRdb year 2020). Library method: the immunoSEQ multiplex PCR assay. As stored in TCRdb, this immuneACCESS dataset retains in-frame rearrangements with V and J assigned. A fraction of the clones does not appear; measured against another copy, unresolved V genes explain less than half of the discrepancy, and the remainder lacks a known reason. Present in this sample are 88,000 or so clones, 79% of which were seen just once. Approximately 22% of the sample goes to the ten largest clones. Specimen: peripheral blood. The receptor source for this set is a human donor in a cohort sampled during active COVID-19.

This rearrangement joins TRBV28 to TRBJ1-5; perhaps TRBD1 as D (5 bases). The germline V gene encodes CDR1 MDHEN and CDR2 SYDVKM. V lost 3 bases and J 7 bases, leaving 13 bases between the germline ends. The CDR3 has 14 amino acids. CDR3 sequence: CASSFRELEQPQHF. The CDR3, as DNA: TGTGCCAGCAGTTTCAGGGAATTGGAACAGCCCCAGCATTTT.

This chain connects TRBV28 to TRBJ2-1; a weak D match, TRBD2 (5 bases). The CDR3 sequence is 12 residues long. V lost 2 bases, J lost 8 bases, and 7 bases lay in between. Germline V gene data show CDR1 as MDHEN and CDR2 as SYDVKM. The CDR3 sequence is CASSLRGYEQFF. CDR3 nucleotides: TGTGCCAGCAGTTTACGGGGATATGAGCAGTTCTTC.

The chain couples TRBV12-3 or TRBV12-4 to TRBJ1-4; D not certain. The CDR3 loop spans 11 amino acids. The germline V and J ends were trimmed by 1 base and 14 bases, with 8 bases remaining between them. The CDR3 spells CASSLGHRLFF. CDR3 nucleotides: TGTGCCAGCAGTTTAGGCCACCGGCTGTTTTTT.